This is a list of T cell receptor beta chains from one sample in a study of cytomegalovirus exposure and HLA in healthy donors. Some clones are missing from TCRdb's copy, which holds only in-frame ones; the method was immunoSEQ multiplex PCR. The profile shows roughly 200,000 clones, about four fifths of them singletons. The source material was PBMCs. The receptors were sampled from a man in his forties in good health and CMV-seropositive. The CDR3 runs from the conserved cysteine through the conserved F or W. Each record gives: J gene, clone size, D gene, V gene, CDR3 protein, CDR3 DNA. The D gene is left open where the match is weak. Clone sizes are given selectively: once, few, many, or a class where the clone is expanded.

TRBJ2-1,few,NA,TRBV6-5,CATGTPYNEQFF,TGTGCCACTGGGACACCCTACAATGAGCAGTTCTTC
TRBJ2-7,NA,TRBD2,TRBV7-2,CASSLMAGVGYEQYF,TGTGCCAGCAGCTTAATGGCGGGGGTTGGTTACGAGCAGTACTTC
TRBJ1-2,NA,NA,TRBV30,CAWSSLLLYTF,TGTGCCTGGAGCTCATTACTCCTATACACCTTC
TRBJ1-1,once,TRBD1,TRBV28,CASKLSGGATEAFF,TGTGCCAGCAAACTTTCAGGGGGCGCGACTGAAGCTTTCTTT
TRBJ1-4,NA,TRBD1,TRBV5-1,CASSLAGQGAIATNEKLFF,TGCGCCAGCAGCTTGGCGGGACAGGGGGCGATTGCAACTAATGAAAAACTGTTTTTT
TRBJ1-1,once,NA,TRBV5-1,CASSLVGGNTEAFF,TGCGCCAGCAGCTTGGTCGGGGGAAACACTGAAGCTTTCTTT
TRBJ2-7,NA,TRBD1,TRBV5-1,CASSPGQGANPYEQYF,TGCGCCAGCAGCCCAGGACAGGGGGCGAATCCCTACGAGCAGTACTTC
TRBJ1-4,NA,NA,TRBV5-1,CASSSPGTEGKVNEKLFF,TGCGCCAGCAGCTCGCCCGGGACGGAGGGAAAAGTGAATGAAAAACTGTTTTTT
TRBJ2-3,NA,NA,TRBV15,CATSRDLAGTDTQYF,TGTGCCACCAGCAGAGATCTGGCCGGCACAGATACGCAGTATTTT
TRBJ1-2,NA,NA,TRBV30,CAWTRGNYGYTF,TGTGCCTGGACGCGGGGGAACTATGGCTACACCTTC
TRBJ2-2,NA,TRBD2,TRBV11-2,CASSLGGSVTGELFF,TGTGCCAGCAGCCTGGGGGGGTCGGTCACCGGGGAGCTGTTTTTT
TRBJ2-1,NA,TRBD2,TRBV19,CASSSHVAGSYNEQFF,TGTGCCAGTAGTTCCCATGTAGCGGGGTCTTACAATGAGCAGTTCTTC
TRBJ2-4,NA,NA,TRBV15,CATSRGGERPKNIQYF,TGTGCCACCAGCAGAGGGGGGGAGCGGCCCAAAAACATTCAGTACTTC
TRBJ1-4,NA,TRBD1,TRBV7-2,CASRGDSVNEKLFF,TGTGCCAGCAGGGGGGACAGCGTAAATGAAAAACTGTTTTTT
TRBJ2-5,NA,NA,TRBV2,CASSEALQGRQETQYF,TGTGCCAGCAGTGAAGCGCTTCAGGGGAGACAAGAGACCCAGTACTTC
TRBJ2-3,once,NA,TRBV7-6,CASSSVPTSTDTQYF,TGTGCCAGCAGCTCCGTACCCACTAGCACAGATACGCAGTATTTT
TRBJ1-1,few,NA,TRBV5-4,CASSFGGTEAFF,TGTGCCAGCAGCTTCGGGGGGACTGAAGCTTTCTTT
TRBJ1-5,NA,NA,TRBV6-1,CASKLSGQPQHF,TGTGCCAGCAAACTGTCGGGTCAGCCCCAGCATTTT
TRBJ1-1,few,NA,TRBV11-2,CASSLTGTRAFF,TGTGCCAGCAGCTTAACCGGGACTCGGGCTTTCTTT
TRBJ2-5,NA,NA,TRBV28,CASSTQARGETQYF,TGTGCCAGCAGTACTCAGGCGCGCGGGGAGACCCAGTACTTC
TRBJ2-5,NA,TRBD2,TRBV9,CASSAGLAGETQYF,TGTGCCAGCAGCGCAGGACTAGCAGGGGAGACCCAGTACTTC
TRBJ1-4,NA,TRBD1,TRBV10-2,CASSEGDRLTEKLFF,TGCGCCAGCAGTGAGGGGGACAGGCTTACTGAAAAACTGTTTTTT
TRBJ2-1,NA,TRBD2,TRBV2,CASGILGLVRDEQFF,TGTGCCAGCGGGATATTAGGACTAGTGAGGGATGAGCAGTTCTTC
TRBJ1-4,few,NA,TRBV7-9,CASSLDRVANEKLFF,TGTGCCAGCAGCTTAGACAGGGTTGCTAATGAAAAACTGTTTTTT
TRBJ2-5,NA,NA,TRBV7-3,CASSLTGPGETQYF,TGTGCCAGCAGCTTAACAGGCCCAGGGGAGACCCAGTACTTC
TRBJ1-2,NA,TRBD1,TRBV6-1,CASSANRQGIYGYTF,TGTGCCAGCAGTGCAAACCGACAGGGAATCTATGGCTACACCTTC
TRBJ2-7,NA,NA,TRBV23-1,CASKSPGQTSYEQYF,TGCGCCAGCAAGAGCCCTGGACAGACCTCCTACGAGCAGTACTTC
TRBJ1-2,few,TRBD1,TRBV5-1,CASSPGQGGEYYGYTF,TGCGCCAGCAGCCCAGGACAGGGAGGTGAGTACTATGGCTACACCTTC
TRBJ1-1,NA,NA,TRBV9,CASSTAGRNTEAFF,TGTGCCAGCAGCACAGCGGGTCGGAACACTGAAGCTTTCTTT
TRBJ1-5,NA,NA,TRBV5-6,CASSKGGRGYNQPQHF,TGTGCCAGCAGCAAAGGAGGGAGGGGATACAATCAGCCCCAGCATTTT
TRBJ1-5,once,TRBD1,TRBV2,CASRRTGASNQPQHF,TGTGCCAGCAGGAGGACAGGGGCGAGCAATCAGCCCCAGCATTTT
TRBJ2-4,NA,TRBD1,TRBV5-6,CASSKGQGLGGAKNIQYF,TGTGCCAGCAGCAAGGGACAGGGGTTGGGAGGAGCCAAAAACATTCAGTACTTC
TRBJ2-7,NA,NA,TRBV27,CASSLTAPSGNEQYF,TGTGCCAGCAGTTTAACGGCCCCCTCAGGGAACGAGCAGTACTTC
TRBJ2-1,NA,TRBD2,TRBV4-3,CASSQLAGGVYNEQFF,TGCGCCAGCAGCCAACTAGCGGGAGGGGTCTACAATGAGCAGTTCTTC
TRBJ1-1,many,TRBD1,TRBV6-5,CASSYGTGEPNAFF,TGTGCCAGCAGTTACGGGACAGGGGAGCCGAATGCTTTCTTT
TRBJ1-6,NA,NA,TRBV9,CASSATVSPLHF,TGTGCCAGCAGCGCCACAGTCTCACCCCTCCACTTT
TRBJ2-3,NA,TRBD2,TRBV4-2,CASSQPGLSNGKGSTDTQYF,TGTGCCAGCAGCCAACCGGGACTATCTAATGGAAAAGGTAGCACAGATACGCAGTATTTT
TRBJ1-5,NA,NA,TRBV27,CASSFSGGIYQPQHF,TGTGCCAGCAGTTTTTCAGGAGGGATTTACCAGCCCCAGCATTTT
TRBJ2-5,NA,NA,TRBV5-5,CASRKDRQETQYF,TGTGCCAGCAGGAAGGACAGACAAGAGACCCAGTACTTC
TRBJ2-3,NA,NA,TRBV9,CASSVGRTGSQDTQYF,TGTGCCAGCAGCGTCGGGCGAACAGGCTCCCAGGATACGCAGTATTTT
TRBJ2-3,few,TRBD1,TRBV5-4,CASSPGTGGTDTQYF,TGTGCCAGCAGCCCGGGGACAGGGGGTACAGATACGCAGTATTTT
TRBJ1-2,once,NA,TRBV12-5,CASGFDGGYGYTF,TGTGCTAGTGGTTTTGACGGGGGTTATGGCTACACCTTC
TRBJ1-1,NA,NA,TRBV6-4,CASSDSGGSTEAFF,TGTGCCAGCAGTGACTCGGGGGGAAGCACTGAAGCTTTCTTT
TRBJ1-2,NA,TRBD1,TRBV27,CASSLSRGTGGPGYTF,TGTGCCAGCAGTTTATCCCGCGGGACAGGGGGCCCTGGCTACACCTTC
TRBJ2-7,few,NA,TRBV9,CASTPNERSSYEQYF,TGTGCCAGCACCCCCAATGAGAGGAGCTCCTACGAGCAGTACTTC